This section outlines one T cell receptor (beta chain) sequence together with its context. Primers for the PCR totalled 60 Vbeta and 13 Jbeta. Data came from immunoSEQ multiplex PCR; TCRdb stores just in-frame clones and leaves some out. This sample has some 120,000 clones, with about 80% found just once. The data stem from a study of cytomegalovirus exposure and HLA in healthy donors. As for the study in general: Samples from HLA-typed donors yielded approximately 80 million unique TCRs in an early data release.

The junction had 4 bases not matched to a gene; V was cut back by 3 bases and J by 4 bases. Germline CDR1 PRHDT, CDR2 FYEKMQ (reference sequence). The CDR3 is made up of 14 amino acids. The receptor was derived from a man aged 25-45 years in good health and CMV-seronegative. The sample consisted of PBMCs. The chain is built from TRBV13 and TRBJ2-3, with 7 bases aligning to TRBD1. CDR3 amino acids: CASSFRGGADTQYF. CDR3 nucleotide sequence: TGTGCCAGCAGCTTTAGAGGGGGCGCAGATACGCAGTATTTT.